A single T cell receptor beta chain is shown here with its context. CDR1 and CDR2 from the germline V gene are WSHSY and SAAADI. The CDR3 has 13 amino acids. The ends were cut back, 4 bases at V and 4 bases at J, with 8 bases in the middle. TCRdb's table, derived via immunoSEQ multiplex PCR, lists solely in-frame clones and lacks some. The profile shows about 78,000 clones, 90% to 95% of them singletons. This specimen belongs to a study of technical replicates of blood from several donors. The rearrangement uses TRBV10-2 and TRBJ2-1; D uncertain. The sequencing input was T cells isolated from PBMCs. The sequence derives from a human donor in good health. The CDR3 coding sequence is TGCGCCAGCAGTGGCACGACTTACAATGAGCAGTTCTTC. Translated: CASSGTTYNEQFF.